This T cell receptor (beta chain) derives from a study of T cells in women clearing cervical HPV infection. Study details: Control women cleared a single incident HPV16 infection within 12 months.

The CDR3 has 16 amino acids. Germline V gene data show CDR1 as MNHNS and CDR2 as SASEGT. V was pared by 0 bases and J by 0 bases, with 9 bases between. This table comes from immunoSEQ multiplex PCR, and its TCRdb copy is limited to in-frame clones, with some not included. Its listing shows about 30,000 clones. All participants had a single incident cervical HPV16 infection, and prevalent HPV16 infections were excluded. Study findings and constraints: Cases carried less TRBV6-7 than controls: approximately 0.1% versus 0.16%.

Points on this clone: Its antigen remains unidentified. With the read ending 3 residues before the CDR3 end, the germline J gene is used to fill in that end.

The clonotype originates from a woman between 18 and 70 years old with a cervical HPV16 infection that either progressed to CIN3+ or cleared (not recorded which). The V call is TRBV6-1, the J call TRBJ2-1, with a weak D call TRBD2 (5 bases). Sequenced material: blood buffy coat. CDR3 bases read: TGTGCCAGCAGTGAAGCGCGGGCGAGCTCCTACAATGAG. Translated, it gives CASSEARASSYNE. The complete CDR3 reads CASSEARASSYNEQFF.